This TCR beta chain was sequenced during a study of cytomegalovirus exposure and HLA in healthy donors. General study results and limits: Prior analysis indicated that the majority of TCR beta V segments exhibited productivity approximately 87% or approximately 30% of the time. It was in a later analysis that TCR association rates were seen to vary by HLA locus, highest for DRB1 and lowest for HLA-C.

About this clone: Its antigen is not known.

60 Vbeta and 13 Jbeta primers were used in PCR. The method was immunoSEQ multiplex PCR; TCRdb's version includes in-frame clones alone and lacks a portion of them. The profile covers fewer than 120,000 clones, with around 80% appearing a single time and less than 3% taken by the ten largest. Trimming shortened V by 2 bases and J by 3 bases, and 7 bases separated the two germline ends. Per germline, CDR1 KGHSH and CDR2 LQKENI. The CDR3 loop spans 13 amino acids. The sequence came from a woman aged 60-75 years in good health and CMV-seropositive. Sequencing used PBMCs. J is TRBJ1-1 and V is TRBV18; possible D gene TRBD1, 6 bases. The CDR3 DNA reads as TGTGCCAGCTCACCAAGGACAGACACTGAAGCTTTCTTT. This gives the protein CASSPRTDTEAFF. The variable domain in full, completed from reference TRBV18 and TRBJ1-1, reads NAGVMQNPRHLVRRRGQEARLRCSPMKGHSHVYWYRQLPEEGLKFMVYLQKENIIDESGMPKERFSAEFPKEGPSILRIQQVVRGDSAAYFCASSPRTDTEAFFGQGTRLTVV.